This TCR beta chain is from a study of T cells and Merkel cell carcinoma outcomes. Findings and limits, study-wide: In Merkel cell carcinoma, repertoire and T-cell density reportedly predicted outcomes.

On this clone itself: The antigen is undetermined.

Here immunoSEQ multiplex PCR was the method, and the copy in TCRdb shows in-frame clones only, minus some. The table shows about 3,000 clones, with about 75% occurring only once. Trimming removed 6 bases at V and 4 bases at J, with 10 bases between. Germline loops: CDR1 SEHNR, CDR2 FQNEAQ (reference sequence). The CDR3 is 14 amino acids. The TCR originated in a human donor with Merkel cell carcinoma. The sequenced material came from tumor tissue from Merkel cell carcinoma. This chain connects TRBV7-9 to TRBJ1-6; D gene unclear. In nucleotides, the CDR3 is TGTGCCAGCAGTCGGACGGGTTATAATTCACCCCTCCACTTT. Encoded protein: CASSRTGYNSPLHF.